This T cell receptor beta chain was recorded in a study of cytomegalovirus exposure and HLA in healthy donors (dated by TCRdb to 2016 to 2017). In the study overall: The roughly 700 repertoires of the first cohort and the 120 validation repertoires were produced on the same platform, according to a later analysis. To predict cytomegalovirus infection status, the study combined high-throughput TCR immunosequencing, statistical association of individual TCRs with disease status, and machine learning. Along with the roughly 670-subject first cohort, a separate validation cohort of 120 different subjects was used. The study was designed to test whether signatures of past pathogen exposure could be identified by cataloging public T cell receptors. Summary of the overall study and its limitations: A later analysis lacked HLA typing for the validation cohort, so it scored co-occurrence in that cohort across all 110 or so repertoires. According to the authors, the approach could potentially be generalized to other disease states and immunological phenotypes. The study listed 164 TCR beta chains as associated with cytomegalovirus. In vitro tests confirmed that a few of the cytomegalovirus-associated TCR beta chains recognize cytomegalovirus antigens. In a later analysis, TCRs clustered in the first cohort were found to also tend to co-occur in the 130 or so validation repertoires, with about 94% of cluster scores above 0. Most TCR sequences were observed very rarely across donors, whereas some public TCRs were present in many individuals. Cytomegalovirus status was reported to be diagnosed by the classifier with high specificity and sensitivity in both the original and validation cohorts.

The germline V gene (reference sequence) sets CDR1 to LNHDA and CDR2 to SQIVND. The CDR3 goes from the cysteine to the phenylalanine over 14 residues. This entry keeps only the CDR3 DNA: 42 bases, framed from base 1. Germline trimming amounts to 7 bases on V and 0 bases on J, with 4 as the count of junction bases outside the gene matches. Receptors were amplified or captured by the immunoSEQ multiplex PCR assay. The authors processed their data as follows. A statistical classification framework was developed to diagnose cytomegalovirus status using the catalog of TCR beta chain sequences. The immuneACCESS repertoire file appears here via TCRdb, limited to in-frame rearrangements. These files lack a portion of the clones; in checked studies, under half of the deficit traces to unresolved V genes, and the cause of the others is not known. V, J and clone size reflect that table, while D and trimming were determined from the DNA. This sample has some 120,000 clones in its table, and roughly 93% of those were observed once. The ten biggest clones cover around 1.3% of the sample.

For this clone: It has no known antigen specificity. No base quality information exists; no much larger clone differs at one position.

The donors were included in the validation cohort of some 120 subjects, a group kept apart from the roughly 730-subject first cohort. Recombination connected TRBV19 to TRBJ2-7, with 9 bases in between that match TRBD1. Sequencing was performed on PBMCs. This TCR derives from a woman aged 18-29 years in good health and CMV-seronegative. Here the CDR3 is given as CASTGTGSSYEQYF. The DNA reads TGTGCCAGTACCGGGACAGGGAGCTCCTACGAGCAGTACTTC. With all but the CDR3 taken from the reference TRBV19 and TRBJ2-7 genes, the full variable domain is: DGGITQSPKYLFRKEGQNVTLSCEQNLNHDAMYWYRQDPGQGLRLIYYSQIVNDFQKGDIAEGYSVSREKKESFPLTVTSAQKNPTAFYLCASTGTGSSYEQYFGPGTRLTVT.